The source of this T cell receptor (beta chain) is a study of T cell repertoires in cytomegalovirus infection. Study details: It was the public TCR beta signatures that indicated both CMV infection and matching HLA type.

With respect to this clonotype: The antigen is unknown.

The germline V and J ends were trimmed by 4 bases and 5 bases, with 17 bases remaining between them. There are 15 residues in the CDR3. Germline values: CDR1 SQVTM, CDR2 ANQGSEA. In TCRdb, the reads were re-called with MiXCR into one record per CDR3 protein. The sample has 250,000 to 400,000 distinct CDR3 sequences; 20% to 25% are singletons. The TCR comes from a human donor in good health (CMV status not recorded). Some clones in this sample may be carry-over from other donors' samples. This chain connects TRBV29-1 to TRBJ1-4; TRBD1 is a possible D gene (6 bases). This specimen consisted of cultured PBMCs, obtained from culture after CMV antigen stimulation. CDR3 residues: CSVGYGRGGNEKLFF. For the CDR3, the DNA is TGCAGCGTTGGTTATGGCAGGGGTGGGAATGAAAAACTGTTTTTT.